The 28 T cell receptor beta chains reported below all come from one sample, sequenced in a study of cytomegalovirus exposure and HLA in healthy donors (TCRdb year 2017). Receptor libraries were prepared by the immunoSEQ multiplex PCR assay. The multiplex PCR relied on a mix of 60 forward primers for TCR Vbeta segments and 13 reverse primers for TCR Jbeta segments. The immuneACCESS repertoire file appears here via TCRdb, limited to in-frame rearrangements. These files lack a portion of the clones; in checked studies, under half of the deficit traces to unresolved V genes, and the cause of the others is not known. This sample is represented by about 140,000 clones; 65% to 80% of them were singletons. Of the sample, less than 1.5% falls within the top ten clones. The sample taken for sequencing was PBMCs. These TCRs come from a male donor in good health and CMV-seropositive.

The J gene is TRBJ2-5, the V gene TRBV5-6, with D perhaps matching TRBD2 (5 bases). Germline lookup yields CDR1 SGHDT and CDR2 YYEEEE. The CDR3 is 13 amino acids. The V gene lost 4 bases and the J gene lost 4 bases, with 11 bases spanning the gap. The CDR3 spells CASSIRESETQYF. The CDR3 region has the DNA TGTGCCAGCAGCATACGGGAATCAGAGACCCAGTACTTC.

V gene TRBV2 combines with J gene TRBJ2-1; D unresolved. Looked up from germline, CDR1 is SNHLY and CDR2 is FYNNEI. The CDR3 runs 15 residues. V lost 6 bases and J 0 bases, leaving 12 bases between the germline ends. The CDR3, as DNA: TGTGCCAGCAGCCTCGGGTCTAGCTCCTACAATGAGCAGTTCTTC. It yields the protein CASSLGSSSYNEQFF.

In nucleotides, the CDR3 is TGTGCCAGCAGTATTACAGGGTTTTGGCAAGAGACCCAGTACTTC. Residues: CASSITGFWQETQYF. The V call is TRBV6-5, the J call TRBJ2-5; tentative D call: TRBD1 (6 bases). The CDR3 is 15 amino acids. V lost 5 bases to trimming and J lost 2 bases, with 15 bases between them. In germline, CDR1 is MNHEY, CDR2 SVGAGI.

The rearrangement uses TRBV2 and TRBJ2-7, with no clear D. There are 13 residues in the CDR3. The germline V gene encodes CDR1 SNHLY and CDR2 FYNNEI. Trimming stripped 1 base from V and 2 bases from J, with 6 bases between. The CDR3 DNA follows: TGTGCCAGCAGTGAAGGAACAGCCTACGAGCAGTACTTC. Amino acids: CASSEGTAYEQYF.

The CDR3 reads CASSAPAGVRNQPQHF. The CDR3 bases are TGTGCCAGCAGTGCCCCGGCCGGGGTTCGCAATCAGCCCCAGCATTTT. The chain is built from TRBV28 and TRBJ1-5; no clear D. CDR1 MDHEN and CDR2 SYDVKM come from the germline V gene. The CDR3 covers 16 residues. The ends were cut back, 5 bases at V and 2 bases at J, with 16 bases in the middle.

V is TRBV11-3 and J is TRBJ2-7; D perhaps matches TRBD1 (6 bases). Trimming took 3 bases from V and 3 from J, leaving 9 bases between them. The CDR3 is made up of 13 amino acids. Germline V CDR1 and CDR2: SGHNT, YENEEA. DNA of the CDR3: TGTGCCAGCAGCTTGAGGGACAACTACGAGCAGTACTTC. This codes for CASSLRDNYEQYF.

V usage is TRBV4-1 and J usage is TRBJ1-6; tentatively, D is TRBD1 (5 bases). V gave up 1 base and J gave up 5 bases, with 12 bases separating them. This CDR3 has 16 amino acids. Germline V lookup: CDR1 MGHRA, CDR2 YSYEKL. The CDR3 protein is CASSQVGRGNNSPLHF. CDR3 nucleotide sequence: TGCGCCAGCAGCCAAGTTGGTAGGGGTAATAATTCACCCCTCCACTTT.

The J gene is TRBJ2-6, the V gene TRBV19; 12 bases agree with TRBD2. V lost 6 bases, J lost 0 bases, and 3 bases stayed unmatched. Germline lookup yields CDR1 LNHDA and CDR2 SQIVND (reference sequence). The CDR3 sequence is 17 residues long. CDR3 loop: CASSLTSGSSGANVLTF. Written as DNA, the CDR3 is TGTGCCAGTAGCCTGACTAGCGGGAGCTCTGGGGCCAACGTCCTGACTTTC.

CDR3 sequence: CSVGGREDNEQFF. The CDR3 region has the DNA TGCAGCGTTGGGGGGCGCGAGGACAATGAGCAGTTCTTC. V usage is TRBV29-1 and J usage is TRBJ2-1; maybe TRBD1 (6 bases). Trimming removed 4 bases from V and 5 bases from J, with 12 bases in between. The CDR3 loop spans 13 amino acids. CDR1 and CDR2 from the germline V gene are SQVTM and ANQGSEA.

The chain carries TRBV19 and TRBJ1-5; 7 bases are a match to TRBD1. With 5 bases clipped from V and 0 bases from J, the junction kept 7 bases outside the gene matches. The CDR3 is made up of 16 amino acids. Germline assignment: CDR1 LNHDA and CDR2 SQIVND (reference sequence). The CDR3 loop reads CASSYGDRASNQPQHF. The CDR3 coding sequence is TGTGCCAGTAGTTACGGGGACAGAGCTAGCAATCAGCCCCAGCATTTT.

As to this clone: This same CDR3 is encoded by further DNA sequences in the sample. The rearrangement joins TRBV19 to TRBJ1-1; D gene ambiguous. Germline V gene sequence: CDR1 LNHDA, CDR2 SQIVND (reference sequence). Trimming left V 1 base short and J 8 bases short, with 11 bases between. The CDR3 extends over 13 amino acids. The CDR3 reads CASSIGGDTEAFF. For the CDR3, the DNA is TGTGCCAGTAGTATAGGAGGAGATACCGAAGCTTTCTTT.

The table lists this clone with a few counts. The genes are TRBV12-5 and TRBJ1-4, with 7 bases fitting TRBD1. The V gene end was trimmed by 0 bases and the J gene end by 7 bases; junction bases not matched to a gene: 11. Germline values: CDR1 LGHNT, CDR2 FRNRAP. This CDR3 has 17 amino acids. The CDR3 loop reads CASGLVRGLSILEKLFF. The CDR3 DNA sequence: TGTGCTAGTGGTTTGGTAAGGGGGCTCTCGATCCTTGAAAAACTGTTTTTT.

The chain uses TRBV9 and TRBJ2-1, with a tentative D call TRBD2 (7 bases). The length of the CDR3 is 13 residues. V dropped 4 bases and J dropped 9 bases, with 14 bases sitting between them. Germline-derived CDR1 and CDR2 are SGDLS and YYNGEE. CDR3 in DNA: TGTGCCAGCAGCCCGAAGGGGGGGGGTGAGCAGTTCTTC. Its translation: CASSPKGGGEQFF.

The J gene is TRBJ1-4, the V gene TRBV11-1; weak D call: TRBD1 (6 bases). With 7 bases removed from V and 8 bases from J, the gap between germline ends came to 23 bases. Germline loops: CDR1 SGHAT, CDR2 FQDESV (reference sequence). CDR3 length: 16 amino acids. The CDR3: CASTLSQEGVGEKLFF. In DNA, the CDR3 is TGTGCCAGCACCCTATCACAAGAGGGGGTCGGGGAAAAACTGTTTTTT.

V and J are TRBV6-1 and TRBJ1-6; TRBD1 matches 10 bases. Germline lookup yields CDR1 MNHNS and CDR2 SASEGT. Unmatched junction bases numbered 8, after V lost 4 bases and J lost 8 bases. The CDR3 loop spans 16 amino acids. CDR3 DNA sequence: TGTGCCAGCAGTGTTTCGGCCGGGACAGGGGATTCACCCCTCCACTTT. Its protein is CASSVSAGTGDSPLHF.

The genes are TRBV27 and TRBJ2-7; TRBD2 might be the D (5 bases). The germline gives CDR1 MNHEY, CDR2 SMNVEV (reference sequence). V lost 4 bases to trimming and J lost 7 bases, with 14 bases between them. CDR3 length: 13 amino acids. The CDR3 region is CASSWTPWVEQYF. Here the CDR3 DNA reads TGTGCCAGCAGTTGGACTCCGTGGGTGGAGCAGTACTTC.

CDR3 sequence reads: CASSYDGNEQYF. CDR3 coding DNA: TGTGCCAGCAGTTACGACGGGAACGAGCAGTACTTC. The rearrangement uses TRBV6-5 and TRBJ2-5; D possibly corresponds to TRBD2 (5 bases). The J call may be faulty, since TRBJ2-7 better matches the DNA end. Germline CDR1 and CDR2: MNHEY and SVGAGI. This CDR3 spans 12 amino acids.

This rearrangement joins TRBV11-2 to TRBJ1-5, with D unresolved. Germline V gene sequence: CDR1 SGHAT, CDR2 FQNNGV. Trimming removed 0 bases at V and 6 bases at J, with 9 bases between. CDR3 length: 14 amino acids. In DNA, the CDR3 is TGTGCCAGCAGCTTAGACGAGGATGTTCAGCCCCAGCATTTT. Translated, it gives CASSLDEDVQPQHF.

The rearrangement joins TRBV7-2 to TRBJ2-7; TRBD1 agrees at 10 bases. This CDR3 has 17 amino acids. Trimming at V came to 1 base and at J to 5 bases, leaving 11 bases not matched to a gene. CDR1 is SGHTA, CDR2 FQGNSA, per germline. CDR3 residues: CASSLVGAGTGVDEQYF. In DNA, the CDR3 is TGTGCCAGCAGCTTAGTGGGGGCAGGGACAGGGGTGGACGAGCAGTACTTC.

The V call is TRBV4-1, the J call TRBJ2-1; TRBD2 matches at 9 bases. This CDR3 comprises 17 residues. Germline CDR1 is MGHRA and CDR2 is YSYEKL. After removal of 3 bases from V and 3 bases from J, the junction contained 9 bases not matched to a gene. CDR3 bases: TGCGCCAGCAGCCACCCCTTGAGCGGGAGGAACTACAATGAGCAGTTCTTC. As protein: CASSHPLSGRNYNEQFF.

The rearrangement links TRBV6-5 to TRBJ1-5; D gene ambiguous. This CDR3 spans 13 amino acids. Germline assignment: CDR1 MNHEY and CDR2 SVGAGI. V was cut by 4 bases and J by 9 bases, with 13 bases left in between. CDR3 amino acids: CASSFTATRPQHF. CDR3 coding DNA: TGTGCCAGCAGTTTTACAGCCACCCGGCCCCAGCATTTT.

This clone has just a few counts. CDR3: CASSLGLIYGTVNIQYF. In nucleotides, the CDR3 is TGTGCCAGCAGCTTAGGTCTGATTTACGGGACTGTCAACATTCAGTACTTC. The rearrangement joins TRBV11-2 to TRBJ2-4, with D possibly being TRBD2 (6 bases). Germline CDR1 SGHAT, CDR2 FQNNGV. This CDR3 comprises 17 residues. Trimming stripped 1 base from V and 7 bases from J, with 20 bases between.

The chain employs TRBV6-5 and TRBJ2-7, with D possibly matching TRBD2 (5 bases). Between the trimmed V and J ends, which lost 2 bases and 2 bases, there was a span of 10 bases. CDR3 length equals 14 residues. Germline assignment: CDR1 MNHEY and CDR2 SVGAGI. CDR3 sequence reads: CASSYVAEAYEQYF. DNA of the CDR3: TGTGCCAGCAGTTACGTTGCGGAGGCCTACGAGCAGTACTTC.

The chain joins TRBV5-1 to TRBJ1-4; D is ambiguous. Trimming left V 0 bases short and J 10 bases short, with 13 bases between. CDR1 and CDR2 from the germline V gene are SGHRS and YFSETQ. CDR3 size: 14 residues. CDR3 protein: CASSLDRETGKLFF. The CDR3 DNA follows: TGCGCCAGCAGCTTGGATAGGGAGACGGGAAAACTGTTTTTT.

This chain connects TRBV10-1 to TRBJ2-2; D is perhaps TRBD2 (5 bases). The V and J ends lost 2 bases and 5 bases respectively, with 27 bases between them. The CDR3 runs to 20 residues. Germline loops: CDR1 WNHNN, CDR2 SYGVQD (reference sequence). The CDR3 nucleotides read TGCGCCAGCAGTGAGCTCGCGGACTTCCTAGCTTCTTTTGGGACCGGGGAGCTGTTTTTT. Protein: CASSELADFLASFGTGELFF.

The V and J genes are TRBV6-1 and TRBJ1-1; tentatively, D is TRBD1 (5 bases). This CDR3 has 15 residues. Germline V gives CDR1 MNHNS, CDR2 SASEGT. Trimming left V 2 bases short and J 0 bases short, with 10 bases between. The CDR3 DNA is TGTGCCAGCAGTGAACAGCAGGGAATGAACACTGAAGCTTTCTTT. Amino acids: CASSEQQGMNTEAFF.

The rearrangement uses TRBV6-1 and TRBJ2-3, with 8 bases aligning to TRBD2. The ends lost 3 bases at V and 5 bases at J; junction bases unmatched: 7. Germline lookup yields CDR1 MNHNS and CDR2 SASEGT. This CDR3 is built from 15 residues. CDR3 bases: TGTGCCAGCAGTGAGGACGGGGGGGCCGTAGATACGCAGTATTTT. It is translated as CASSEDGGAVDTQYF.

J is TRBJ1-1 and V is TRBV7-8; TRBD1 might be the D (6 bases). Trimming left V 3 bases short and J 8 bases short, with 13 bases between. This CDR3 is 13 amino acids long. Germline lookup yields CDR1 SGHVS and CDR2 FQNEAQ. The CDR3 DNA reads TGTGCCAGCAGCTTGGGGGCCGGCACCGAAGCTTTCTTT. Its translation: CASSLGAGTEAFF.